This is a list of T cell receptor beta chains from one sample in a study of blood T cells in healthy people across ages. TCRdb analysed the 5' RACE reads with MiXCR anew, one entry per CDR3 protein. The sample has some 1.7 million distinct CDR3 sequences; roughly 30% are singletons. Sequencing was done on a sample of blood. These receptor sequences come from a woman in her thirties in good health. The CDR3 runs from the conserved cysteine through the conserved F or W. Each record gives: CDR3 protein, V gene, J gene.

CDR3 protein: CASTPDRATYEQYF; V gene: TRBV2; J gene: TRBJ2-7
CDR3 protein: CASSRSGGIYGYTF; V gene: TRBV7-9; J gene: TRBJ1-2
CDR3 protein: CASSLFQGDPYNEQFF; V gene: TRBV27; J gene: TRBJ2-1
CDR3 protein: CASSWGAIGGEQYF; V gene: TRBV12-3/TRBV12-4; J gene: TRBJ2-7
CDR3 protein: CSVDGHTGANVRTF; V gene: TRBV29-1; J gene: TRBJ2-6
CDR3 protein: CASSGGTSGGARRASSKNIQYF; V gene: TRBV28; J gene: TRBJ2-4
CDR3 protein: CSARGPSTDTQYF; V gene: TRBV20-1; J gene: TRBJ2-3
CDR3 protein: CASSLPGTGTPGEQFF; V gene: TRBV12-3/TRBV12-4; J gene: TRBJ2-1
CDR3 protein: CASTPGGARSYNEQFF; V gene: TRBV6-5; J gene: TRBJ2-1
CDR3 protein: CASSPRREWDYGYTF; V gene: TRBV27; J gene: TRBJ1-2
CDR3 protein: CASGQVSDLREETQYF; V gene: TRBV4-2; J gene: TRBJ2-5
CDR3 protein: CSVVRGSSRGYTF; V gene: TRBV29-1; J gene: TRBJ1-2
CDR3 protein: CASRGMGTGSTDTQYF; V gene: TRBV6-6; J gene: TRBJ2-3
CDR3 protein: CASTRVGYGYTF; V gene: TRBV2; J gene: TRBJ1-2
CDR3 protein: CASSYSGPKNIQYF; V gene: TRBV6-6; J gene: TRBJ2-4
CDR3 protein: CASSYSISRGPPIQPQHF; V gene: TRBV6-2/TRBV6-3; J gene: TRBJ1-5
CDR3 protein: CASSLEAPQTGGYTF; V gene: TRBV7-2; J gene: TRBJ1-2
CDR3 protein: CASSVGVGRTEDGYTF; V gene: TRBV9; J gene: TRBJ1-2
CDR3 protein: CSVGTPRGSEAFF; V gene: TRBV29-1; J gene: TRBJ1-1
CDR3 protein: CASSPPSGGPSYEQYF; V gene: TRBV28; J gene: TRBJ2-7
CDR3 protein: CASTFSGRGDTQYF; V gene: TRBV5-5; J gene: TRBJ2-3
CDR3 protein: CASRLGTASTDAQYF; V gene: TRBV12-3/TRBV12-4; J gene: TRBJ2-3
CDR3 protein: CASSENQGRDGYGYTF; V gene: TRBV5-1; J gene: TRBJ1-2
CDR3 protein: CSVDDTSGRTYEQYF; V gene: TRBV29-1; J gene: TRBJ2-7
CDR3 protein: CASSSRDFSYGYTF; V gene: TRBV27; J gene: TRBJ1-2
CDR3 protein: CSVEDATNEKLFF; V gene: TRBV29-1; J gene: TRBJ1-4
CDR3 protein: CASNLGQGDGYTF; V gene: TRBV12-3/TRBV12-4; J gene: TRBJ1-2
CDR3 protein: CASSFTDRDYGYTF; V gene: TRBV7-9; J gene: TRBJ1-2
CDR3 protein: CASSSNQLAGVGEQYF; V gene: TRBV5-1; J gene: TRBJ2-7
CDR3 protein: CAIQSRGLGEQYF; V gene: TRBV10-3; J gene: TRBJ2-7
CDR3 protein: CASSKTSGSGYEQFF; V gene: TRBV6-5; J gene: TRBJ2-1
CDR3 protein: CASSLERFGTQYF; V gene: TRBV7-2; J gene: -
CDR3 protein: CAIKGSGDPDTQYF; V gene: TRBV10-3; J gene: TRBJ2-3
CDR3 protein: CASSSQPQGNTEAFF; V gene: TRBV2; J gene: TRBJ1-1
CDR3 protein: CASSPPSQGAGNIQYF; V gene: TRBV18; J gene: TRBJ2-4
CDR3 protein: CATSDSAEATEAFF; V gene: TRBV24-1; J gene: TRBJ1-1
CDR3 protein: CASSFVKETQYF; V gene: TRBV7-6; J gene: TRBJ2-5
CDR3 protein: CASSLAFRTDSGANVLTF; V gene: TRBV7-2; J gene: TRBJ2-6
CDR3 protein: CASGGEGGTYGQYF; V gene: TRBV7-9; J gene: TRBJ2-4
CDR3 protein: CASRPRDTSIYEQYF; V gene: TRBV4-1; J gene: TRBJ2-7
CDR3 protein: CASSQIATDTQYF; V gene: TRBV3-1; J gene: TRBJ2-3
CDR3 protein: CASRSAGGLTYEQYF; V gene: TRBV6-5; J gene: -
CDR3 protein: CASSEGAFGGETQYF; V gene: TRBV5-1; J gene: TRBJ2-5
CDR3 protein: CASSVLGGPETQYF; V gene: TRBV9; J gene: TRBJ2-5
CDR3 protein: CASSSGLANIQYF; V gene: TRBV12-3/TRBV12-4; J gene: TRBJ2-4
CDR3 protein: CASHDGGDSNQPQHF; V gene: TRBV19; J gene: TRBJ1-5
CDR3 protein: CASSYDNNSPLHF; V gene: TRBV6-6; J gene: TRBJ1-6
CDR3 protein: CASSLQVPLLQETQYF; V gene: TRBV7-2; J gene: TRBJ2-5
CDR3 protein: CASSEWGVGYTF; V gene: TRBV3-1; J gene: TRBJ1-2